Shown below are 5 T cell receptor beta chains from a single sample sequenced in a study of neoadjuvant anti-PD-1 for oral cavity cancer. Measured with immunoSEQ multiplex PCR; TCRdb has only the in-frame clones, and not every one. The data hold 6,900 or so clones, with 74% observed a single time. Source: PBMCs, taken before nivolumab (anti-PD-1) treatment. The receptors shown here come from a person between 40 and 85 years old with oral cavity squamous cell carcinoma.

The chain employs TRBV28 and TRBJ1-1, with TRBD1 identical over 7 bases. The CDR3 consists of 14 residues. Trimming at V came to 5 bases and at J to 2 bases, leaving 5 bases not matched to a gene. Germline assignment: CDR1 MDHEN and CDR2 SYDVKM. The CDR3 region has the DNA TGTGCCAGCAGTCACTGGGACAGCAACACTGAAGCTTTCTTT. It codes for CASSHWDSNTEAFF.

The chain uses TRBV7-9 and TRBJ1-1; 7 nucleotides line up with TRBD1. Trimming took 5 bases from V and 8 from J; bases not matched to a gene: 8. Germline V gives CDR1 SEHNR, CDR2 FQNEAQ (reference sequence). CDR3 length: 13 amino acids. The CDR3 nucleotides are TGTGCCAGCAGCACTCAGGGGGTAGGGGAAGCTTTCTTT. Its protein is CASSTQGVGEAFF.

V is TRBV29-1 and J is TRBJ1-2; a weak D match, TRBD1 (6 bases). Germline CDR1 is SQVTM and CDR2 is ANQGSEA. Trimming stripped 1 base from V and 2 bases from J, with 11 bases between. The CDR3 runs to 14 residues. The CDR3 DNA follows: TGCAGCGTTGAAGCTTCGGACAGCAACTATGGCTACACCTTC. This translates into CSVEASDSNYGYTF.

The rearrangement joins TRBV4-3 to TRBJ1-2; 7 bases are a match to TRBD1. The junction had 9 bases not matched to a gene; V was cut back by 0 bases and J by 8 bases. There are 15 residues in the CDR3. CDR1 is LGHNA and CDR2 is YSLEER in the germline V gene. This CDR3 reads CASSQDLRQGGGYTF. The CDR3 bases are TGCGCCAGCAGCCAAGATCTCCGACAGGGAGGCGGCTACACCTTC.

This clone showed up just a few times. The chain recombines TRBV7-2 with TRBJ1-5, with 10 bases aligning to TRBD1. Germline V gene sequence: CDR1 SGHTA, CDR2 FQGNSA. V dropped 6 bases and J dropped 3; count of bases not matched to a gene: 11. This CDR3 has 17 amino acids. This chain's CDR3 is CASRPRAGTGDNQPQHF. In DNA, the CDR3 is TGTGCCAGCAGGCCGAGAGCCGGGACAGGGGACAATCAGCCCCAGCATTTT.